This T cell receptor beta chain was sequenced for a study of Graves' ophthalmopathy and Graves' hyperthyroidism. Physicians reached a diagnosis by relying on clinical symptoms, serum thyroxine, TRAb, thyroid ultrasound and orbital computed tomography. The sample holds many counts of this clonotype. Compared with germline, one end of the junction differs, possibly owing to a read error. CDR1 is MNHEY, CDR2 SMNVEV, per germline (reference sequence). This CDR3 contains 12 residues. Scientists amplified the TCR beta CDR3 regions from RNA transcripts. HTBI-primed RT-PCR formed the first round, and a multiplex PCR formed the second. One entry per CDR3 protein, called by TCRdb with MiXCR from the multiplex PCR reads. The table records over 500,000 distinct CDR3 sequences, approximately 22% of them present only once.

This TCR was recovered from a young woman with stable Graves' hyperthyroidism. Some clones in this sample may be carry-over from other donors' samples. The chain uses TRBV27 and TRBJ1-2; D remains unclear. Sequenced sample: peripheral blood. The CDR3 DNA reads TGCGCCAGCAGCACAGCTAACTATGGCTACACCTTC. It translates to CASSTANYGYTF.